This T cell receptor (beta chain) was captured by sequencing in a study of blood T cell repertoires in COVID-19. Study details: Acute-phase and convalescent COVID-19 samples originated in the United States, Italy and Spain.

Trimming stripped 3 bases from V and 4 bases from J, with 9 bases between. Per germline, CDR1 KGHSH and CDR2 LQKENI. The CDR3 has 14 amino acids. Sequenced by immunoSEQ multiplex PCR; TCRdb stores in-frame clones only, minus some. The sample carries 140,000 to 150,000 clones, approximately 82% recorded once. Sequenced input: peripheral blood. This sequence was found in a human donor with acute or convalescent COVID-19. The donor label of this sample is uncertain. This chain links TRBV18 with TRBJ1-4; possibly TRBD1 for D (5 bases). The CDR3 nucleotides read TGTGCCAGCTCACCCCGACAGTATAATGAAAAACTGTTTTTT. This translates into CASSPRQYNEKLFF.